This TCR beta chain was recorded in a study of T cell clonotyping in hematopoietic cell transplantation. Broader study findings: Higher Inverse Simpson Index values in graft donor and pretransplant recipient predicted broader posttransplant TCR diversity. At the given depth, recipient repertoires were over 95% de novo clonotypes. After transplant, recipient diversity fell while pathologically expanded clonotypes grew through day 180.

Turning to this clone: Its antigen is not known.

Profiling relied on immunoSEQ multiplex PCR, and the TCRdb table lists in-frame clones only, not all of them. The sample includes thousands of clones, roughly 85% of them seen just once. CDR3 length equals 14 residues. V was pared by 5 bases and J by 4 bases, with 11 bases between. Germline V CDR1 and CDR2: LGHNA, YSLEER. Recipients were bled about 28 days pretransplant and at posttransplant days 30, 100, 180. Here the sequenced sample was PBMCs, taken 180 days after allogeneic stem cell transplant. The receptor comes from a female patient younger than 45 who had an allogeneic stem cell transplant, so the T cells may come from the graft donor. Some clones in this sample may be carry-over from other donors' samples. V usage is TRBV4-3 and J usage is TRBJ2-2; D is uncertain. CDR3 loop: CASSSGRLTGELFF. DNA of the CDR3: TGCGCCAGCAGCTCCGGGCGGCTCACCGGGGAGCTGTTTTTT.